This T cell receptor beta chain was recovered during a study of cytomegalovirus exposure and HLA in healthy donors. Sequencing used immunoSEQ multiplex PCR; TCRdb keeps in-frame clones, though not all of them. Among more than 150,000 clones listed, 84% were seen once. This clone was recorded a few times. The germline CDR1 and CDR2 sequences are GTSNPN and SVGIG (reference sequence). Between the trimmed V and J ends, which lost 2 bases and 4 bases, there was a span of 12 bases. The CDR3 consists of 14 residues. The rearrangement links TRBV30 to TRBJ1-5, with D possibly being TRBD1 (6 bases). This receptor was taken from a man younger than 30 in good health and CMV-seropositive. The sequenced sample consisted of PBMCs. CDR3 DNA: TGTGCCTGGAGTCAGGGGTCCGCGAATCAGCCCCAGCATTTT. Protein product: CAWSQGSANQPQHF.